The 4 T cell receptor beta chains presented below share a single source sample, sequenced in a study of blood T cell repertoires in COVID-19. Assay used: immunoSEQ multiplex PCR; TCRdb lists only in-frame clones, some missing. Counted here are about 56,000 clones, around four fifths occurring once; the ten biggest clones make up over 10%. The material sequenced was peripheral blood. These receptors were collected from a woman of 80 years or more with acute or convalescent COVID-19.

The chain couples TRBV7-3 to TRBJ1-2; 7 positions match TRBD1. J lost 4 bases, V lost 1 base, and 9 bases had no gene match. Germline assignment: CDR1 SGHTA and CDR2 FQGTGA. The CDR3 has 16 amino acids. CDR3 amino acids: CASSLNRGRAFYGYTF. CDR3 sequence (DNA): TGTGCCAGCAGCTTAAATAGGGGGCGGGCCTTCTATGGCTACACCTTC.

In its sample, this clone was seen once. V usage is TRBV18 and J usage is TRBJ1-1; unclear D gene. Germline CDR1 KGHSH, CDR2 LQKENI. Between the trimmed V and J ends, which lost 4 bases and 6 bases, there was a span of 12 bases. The CDR3 has 13 amino acids. In DNA form, the CDR3 reads TGTGCCAGCTCACAACACCGGGATGCTGAAGCTTTCTTT. This codes for CASSQHRDAEAFF.

The chain uses TRBV6-1 and TRBJ1-1, with D uncertain. This CDR3 spans 12 amino acids. Germline CDR1 is MNHNS and CDR2 is SASEGT. Trimming pared 3 bases from V and 3 bases from J, leaving 5 bases between. The CDR3 nucleotides are TGTGCCAGCAGTGATAGTTACACTGAAGCTTTCTTT. Protein sequence: CASSDSYTEAFF.

Only a few counts were recorded for this clone. The chain employs TRBV12-5 and TRBJ1-6; D is unresolved. The germline V gene encodes CDR1 LGHNT and CDR2 FRNRAP. V lost 10 bases, J lost 8 bases, and 15 bases lay in between. The CDR3 length is 13 residues. The CDR3: CATAQLQDSPLHF. The CDR3 nucleotides read TGTGCTACCGCCCAGTTGCAGGATTCACCCCTCCACTTT.